Listed here is a single T cell receptor beta chain. The antigen this receptor binds is unknown. Per-nucleotide qualities are absent, and no much larger clonotype sits a single base away. The method was the immunoSEQ multiplex PCR assay. The multiplex PCR relied on a mix of 60 forward primers for TCR Vbeta segments and 13 reverse primers for TCR Jbeta segments. A multiplex PCR assay on genomic DNA amplified the CDR3 region of rearranged TCR beta genes. Amplified TCR beta libraries were sequenced as 87-base-pair reads on the Illumina HiSeq System. Per the authors' processing: A later analysis counted tens of millions of unique TCR beta chains across the 666 repertoires, and 10 million to 12 million of these chains were shared by at least two donors. Raw reads were error-corrected and collapsed into unique sequences with a nearest-neighbor algorithm that merged closely related sequences to remove PCR and sequencing errors. Alignment of CDR3 sequences to IMGT reference sequences was used to assign V, D and J gene segments. For a sequence to be retained, a match of at least six nucleotides was required to both a V gene segment and a J gene segment. A rearrangement counted as productive if the CDR3 had no stop codons and remained in frame with V and J, and every other rearrangement counted as non-productive. CDR3 was defined according to IMGT convention as the region running from the second conserved V-encoded cysteine to the conserved J-encoded phenylalanine. In an earlier analysis of around 570 of the donors, sequences lacking an unambiguous match to a single V gene segment were excluded. An earlier analysis of approximately 590 of the donors classified V segments as functional when productive rearrangements were above 56.7% and as segregating when the standard deviation between donors was above 5%. A statistical classification framework was built to diagnose cytomegalovirus status from the catalog of TCR beta chain sequences. V and J gene assignment, in a later analysis, came from comparing TCR nucleotide sequences with IMGT/GENE-DB human TR gene sequences. In a later analysis, CDR3 sequences and most-parsimonious VDJ recombination scenarios were assigned using the TCRdist pipeline. A later analysis defined each TCR beta chain by its CDR3 amino acid sequence plus V-gene family, and excluded reads lacking a unique V-gene family. To address suspected cross-contamination and a sequencing artifact, a later analysis removed approximately 600 highly shared, low-generation-probability nucleotide sequences. In a later analysis, a clonal expansion index for each public chain was calculated from normalized within-repertoire ranks of inferred template counts. In a later analysis, generation probabilities were computed using a VDJ recombination model fitted to out-of-frame rearrangements, and the results were checked against IGoR. In a later analysis, TCR-TCR, TCR-HLA and TCR-CMV co-occurrence was scored with hypergeometric tests, and a repertoire-size bias correction was applied to TCR pairs. A later analysis estimated false discovery rates by permuting HLA or CMV assignments 20 times. In a later analysis, co-occurring TCRs were grouped using DBSCAN, and TCRdist sequence similarity was added for clustering within HLA-allele-positive subsets. Repertoires with fewer than 30,000 or more than 120,000 public chains were left out of co-occurrence clustering, as were five repertoires with anomalous nucleotide sharing. Imported from immuneACCESS, the table was reduced by TCRdb to in-frame sequences with V and J called. These copies leave out some clones; in studies compared against another copy, an unresolved V gene accounts for under half, and the cause of the remainder is not known. Clone size and the V and J calls come from that table; the DNA yielded D and trimming. The sample has approximately 100,000 clones on record, around a tenth of them singletons. The ten top clones hold approximately 5.1% of the sample.

CDR1 MGHDK and CDR2 SYGVNS were looked up in the germline V gene. V is reduced by 6 bases and J by 8 bases, leaving a spacing of 22 bases between them. The CDR3 spans 15 residues, from the cysteine through the phenylalanine. The CDR3 DNA has 45 bases and is translated from base 1. This specimen belongs to a study of cytomegalovirus exposure and HLA in healthy donors (TCRdb year 2017). Some background on the complete study: An earlier analysis of roughly 500 of the donors reported 250 to 300 Gb of sequence data and 100 million to 140 million unique TCR beta sequences from 150 million to 200 million T cells. An early release covering roughly 640 HLA-typed donors comprised about 290 gigabases of sequencing data and around 85 million unique TCR sequences. Of the 300 to 500 genotyped donors, 65% to 90% were placed in the genetic ancestry cluster associated with self-reported Caucasian donors. The study was designed to test whether signatures of past pathogen exposure could be identified by cataloging public T cell receptors. The study used immunosequencing to profile the T cell repertoires of 600 to 850 subjects and linked those repertoires to cytomegalovirus serostatus. Besides the first cohort of 666 subjects, a separate validation cohort made up of roughly 120 different subjects was used. High-throughput TCR immunosequencing, statistical association of individual TCRs with disease status, and machine learning were combined to predict cytomegalovirus infection status. A later analysis re-analyzed previously published TCR beta repertoires from about 730 donors and added high-resolution HLA genotyping to study TCR occurrence patterns. The later analysis used no new phenotypic data to find candidate immune exposures, relying instead on TCR beta sequences and their occurrence across donors. An earlier analysis of roughly 600 of the donors used high-throughput TCR beta sequencing to judge whether each TCR beta V gene segment behaved as functional or pseudogenic. Donor age, sex, ethnicity and CMV serostatus were collected together with the repertoire data. A later genetic analysis took genome-wide SNP genotypes for 398 of the 666 donors and used that subset as a discovery cohort. All discovery cohort repertoires had been generated on a single sequencing platform. Both class I and class II loci were covered by HLA typing, at four-digit resolution. The number of donors typed differed by locus, with 629-630 for A, B, C, DRB1 and DQB1, more than 500 for DQA1, 600 to 610 for DPA1, and some 470 for DPB1. Because of strong linkage in the cohort, roughly five DR-DQ haplotypes were treated as single units for association and clustering. Among several hundred genotyped donors of the cohort, an average of around 250,000 unique TCR beta nucleotide sequences was sequenced per donor, of which roughly 17% were non-productive.

The cohort comprised some 680 healthy bone marrow donors. At the time of sampling, every cohort member was nominally healthy, though immune exposures that went unrecorded were likely present. The donor was CMV seropositive and belonged to the group of over 250 seropositive cohort members. Each donor provided a peripheral blood sample, and peripheral blood mononuclear cells were used for TCR beta sequencing. Genomic DNA extraction from the blood cell samples was performed with the Qiagen DNeasy Blood Extraction Kit. The investigation overall reported the following: A few of the identified cytomegalovirus-associated TCR beta chains were confirmed in vitro to be specific for cytomegalovirus antigens. It was suggested by the authors that the approach could potentially be generalized to other disease states and immunological phenotypes. Some IMGT-functional V segments, including TRBV6-2 and TRBV6-3, could not be distinguished by the 87-base-pair reads and were therefore excluded. Most TCR sequences were seen in very few donors, while some public TCRs were found in many individuals. A total of fewer than 200 TCR beta chains were listed by the study as associated with cytomegalovirus. HLA typing was unavailable for some donors at each locus, so association tests used only the typed subset. Most CMV-associated TCR beta chains appeared to be HLA-restricted in a later analysis, and the HLA associations seemed to be driven largely by CMV exposure. Compared with equally common non-associated chains, HLA-associated TCR beta chains in a later analysis were more clonally expanded and had lower generation probabilities. Several of the top co-occurrence clusters appeared to be linked to parvovirus B19, influenza, CMV and Epstein-Barr virus, according to a later analysis. Cytomegalovirus status was reported to be diagnosed by the classifier with high specificity and sensitivity in both the original and validation cohorts. In an earlier analysis of around 600 of the donors, most TCR beta V segments appeared in productive rearrangements about 87% or about 30% of the time, broadly matching IMGT annotations. At a false discovery rate of 0.05, a later analysis linked around 17,000 TCR beta sequences to specific HLA alleles. Because counts were too low, roughly 16 rarely observed V segments, including chromosome 9 orphons, were excluded from the earlier analysis of several hundred of the donors. Correlated functional status among segregating V segments might reflect linkage disequilibrium, but an unknown experimental factor could not be ruled out. A further reported finding was that TCR beta sequences accurately predicted the HLA-A and HLA-B alleles for most subjects in the first cohort. Roughly uniform sequencing depth across donors was assumed in presence/absence analyses, although this assumption may not hold. According to a later genetic analysis, donors in an Asian-associated ancestry cluster had fewer N-insertions in productive TCRs than the approximately 650-donor mean. A cluster of highly shared sequence variants was judged likely to be a technical artifact of the sequencing pipeline. An association between a missense DCLRE1C variant and V-gene and J-gene trimming of TCR beta chains was found in a later genetic analysis and replicated in an independent cohort. When HLA alleles, especially DR and DQ, strongly co-occurred, attributing TCR associations to individual alleles was difficult. The only immune exposure information available for the cohort was CMV serostatus. In a later analysis, the rate of TCR association differed among HLA loci, with DRB1 alleles having the most associated TCRs and HLA-C alleles having the fewest. Only TCR beta chains were sequenced in this cohort, and the absence of alpha or paired-chain data limited detectable features.

The sample taken for sequencing was PBMCs. The receptor chain draws on TRBV25-1 and TRBJ1-2, and TRBD1 may be the D gene, going by 6 matching bases. The TCR comes from a middle-aged man in good health and CMV-seropositive. The CDR3 loop reads CASSPTGGGAGGYTF. The nucleotide sequence is TGTGCCAGCAGCCCTACCGGGGGGGGCGCGGGGGGCTACACCTTC.